Below, one T cell receptor (beta chain) is given with its context. Under the authors' procedure: The authors estimated nucleated cell counts from reference gene primer amplification. This table comes from immunoSEQ multiplex PCR, and its TCRdb copy is limited to in-frame clones, with some not included. The V and J calls and clone size are taken from that table; D and trimming were inferred from the DNA. The sample lists nearly 250,000 clones, 86% occurring once. This record comes from a study of blood T cell repertoires in COVID-19. In the study overall: The United States, Italy and Spain provided the acute and convalescent COVID-19 samples.

The CDR3 is 16 residues long. Germline-derived CDR1 and CDR2 are SGHKS and YYEKEE (reference sequence). The ends lost 4 bases at V and 0 bases at J; junction bases unmatched: 6. The clonotype was recovered from a woman aged 50 to 60 who had recovered from COVID-19. The chain employs TRBV5-5 and TRBJ1-4, with TRBD1 identical over 7 bases. Source material: PBMCs or T cells enriched from blood (not recorded which). DNA of the CDR3: TGTGCCAGCAGCCGCCAGGGACAGACAACTAATGAAAAACTGTTTTTT. Residues: CASSRQGQTTNEKLFF.